A single T cell receptor (beta chain) is shown here with its context. The antigen it binds to is not known. There are no base qualities to consult, and no much larger clone falls within one base. Library prep was done by the immunoSEQ multiplex PCR assay. A mixture of 60 forward primers for TCR Vbeta segments and 13 reverse primers for TCR Jbeta segments was used in the multiplex PCR. Amplification of the CDR3 region of rearranged TCR beta genes was performed with a multiplex PCR assay on genomic DNA. The amplified TCR beta libraries were sequenced on the Illumina HiSeq System as 87-base-pair reads. The paper's processing steps were these. In a later analysis, tens of millions of unique TCR beta chains were counted across the roughly 610 repertoires, and around 10 million of these chains were shared by at least two donors. To remove PCR and sequencing errors, raw reads were error-corrected and collapsed into unique sequences using a nearest-neighbor algorithm that merged closely related sequences. Alignment of CDR3 sequences to IMGT reference sequences was used to assign V, D and J gene segments. For a sequence to be retained, at least a six-nucleotide match to both a V gene segment and a J gene segment was required. Rearrangements were classified as productive when the CDR3 lacked stop codons and remained in frame with V and J, and all other rearrangements were classified as non-productive. CDR3 was defined according to IMGT convention as the region running from the second conserved V-encoded cysteine to the conserved J-encoded phenylalanine. Sequences without an unambiguous match to a single V gene segment were excluded from the earlier analysis of about 600 of the donors. An earlier analysis of a few hundred of the donors classified V segments as functional when productive rearrangements were above 56.7% and as segregating when the standard deviation between donors was above 5%. A statistical classification framework was developed to diagnose cytomegalovirus status using the catalog of TCR beta chain sequences. V and J gene assignment, in a later analysis, came from comparing TCR nucleotide sequences with IMGT/GENE-DB human TR gene sequences. A later analysis assigned CDR3 sequences and most-parsimonious VDJ recombination scenarios with the TCRdist pipeline. In a later analysis, each TCR beta chain was defined by its CDR3 amino acid sequence together with its V-gene family, and reads without a unique V-gene family were excluded. To address suspected cross-contamination and a sequencing artifact, a later analysis removed under 600 highly shared, low-generation-probability nucleotide sequences. In a later analysis, a clonal expansion index for each public chain was calculated from normalized within-repertoire ranks of inferred template counts. In a later analysis, generation probabilities were computed with a VDJ recombination model fitted to out-of-frame rearrangements, and the resulting probabilities were checked against IGoR. In a later analysis, TCR-TCR, TCR-HLA and TCR-CMV co-occurrence was scored with hypergeometric tests, and a repertoire-size bias correction was applied to TCR pairs. False discovery rates were estimated in a later analysis by permuting HLA or CMV assignments 20 times. In a later analysis, co-occurring TCRs were grouped using DBSCAN, with TCRdist sequence similarity added in when clustering inside HLA-allele-positive subsets. Repertoires with fewer than 30,000 or more than 120,000 public chains, plus five repertoires with anomalous nucleotide sharing, were excluded from co-occurrence clustering. Imported from immuneACCESS, the table was reduced by TCRdb to in-frame sequences with V and J called. These copies leave out some clones; in studies compared against another copy, an unresolved V gene accounts for under half, and the cause of the remainder is not known. The V and J calls and the clone size are those of that table, but D and trimming were determined from the DNA. The sample includes 150,000 or so clones, with 79% observed a single time. The ten largest clones represent roughly 8% of the sample.

In total, approximately 690 healthy bone marrow donors made up the cohort. At the time of sampling, all cohort members were nominally healthy, though unrecorded immune exposures were likely present. The donor tested CMV seropositive, placing the donor among the approximately 310 seropositive members of the cohort. Each donor provided a peripheral blood sample, and peripheral blood mononuclear cells were used for TCR beta sequencing. Genomic DNA was extracted from the blood cell samples with the Qiagen DNeasy Blood Extraction Kit. This record comes from a study of cytomegalovirus exposure and HLA in healthy donors (dated by TCRdb to 2016 to 2017). A note on the overall study: According to an earlier analysis of several hundred of the donors, some 170 million T cells yielded roughly 110 million unique TCR beta sequences and approximately 300 Gb of sequence data. To decide whether each TCR beta V gene segment behaved as functional or pseudogenic, an earlier analysis of approximately 620 of the donors relied on high-throughput TCR beta sequencing. A later analysis re-examined previously published TCR beta repertoires from just over 650 donors and added high-resolution HLA genotyping to investigate patterns of TCR occurrence. Besides the first cohort of 500 to 700 subjects, a separate validation cohort made up of over 95 different subjects was used. Rather than drawing on any new phenotypic data, the later analysis identified candidate immune exposures from TCR beta sequences and the way those sequences occurred across donors. Both class I and class II loci were covered by HLA typing, at four-digit resolution. The study was designed to test whether signatures of past pathogen exposure could be identified by cataloging public T cell receptors. Because of strong linkage in the cohort, roughly five DR-DQ haplotypes were treated as single units for association and clustering. The number of donors typed differed by locus, with roughly 620-630 for A, B, C, DRB1 and DQB1, more than 500 for DQA1, some 570 for DPA1, and around 450 for DPB1. In a later genetic analysis, genome-wide SNP genotypes for about three fifths of the roughly 670 donors were used, and that subset was treated as a discovery cohort. The study used immunosequencing to profile the T cell repertoires of 600 to 850 subjects and linked those repertoires to cytomegalovirus serostatus. The study combined high-throughput TCR immunosequencing, statistical association of individual TCRs with disease status, and machine learning to predict cytomegalovirus infection status. An early release that covered approximately 600 HLA-typed donors contained approximately 300 gigabases of sequencing data and tens of millions of unique TCR sequences. Donor age, sex, ethnicity and CMV serostatus were compiled together with the repertoire data. All discovery cohort repertoires had been generated on a single sequencing platform. Across around 400 genotyped donors of the cohort, an average of approximately 220,000 unique TCR beta nucleotide sequences per donor were sequenced, and roughly 17% of those sequences were non-productive. Of the 300 to 450 genotyped donors, over 65% fell in the genetic ancestry cluster associated with self-reported Caucasian donors.

Via the germline V gene, CDR1 is SGHRS and CDR2 YFSETQ. Trimming takes 4 bases from V and 2 bases from J, and the germline ends sit 15 bases apart. The CDR3, cysteine through phenylalanine, is 15 amino acids long. The entry retains the CDR3 DNA only, 45 bases that are in frame from base 1. Overall study results and their limits: Strong co-occurrence of HLA alleles, especially DR and DQ, made assigning TCR associations to individual alleles difficult. In a later genetic analysis, fewer N-insertions in productive TCRs were reported among donors in an Asian-associated ancestry cluster than the roughly 640-donor mean. In vitro tests confirmed that a few of the cytomegalovirus-associated TCR beta chains recognize cytomegalovirus antigens. Broadly in line with IMGT annotations, most TCR beta V segments showed up in productive rearrangements about 90% or about 30% of the time in an earlier analysis of 450 to 600 of the donors. The classifier was reported to diagnose cytomegalovirus status with high specificity and sensitivity in both the original cohort and the validation cohort. The sequencing pipeline was judged likely to have produced a cluster of highly shared sequence variants as a technical artifact. Because the 87-base-pair reads could not distinguish some IMGT-functional V segments, including TRBV6-2 and TRBV6-3, those segments were excluded. The study gave a list of under 200 TCR beta chains associated with cytomegalovirus. Only TCR beta chains were sequenced in this cohort, and the absence of alpha or paired-chain data limited detectable features. Presence/absence analyses assumed roughly uniform sequencing depth across donors, an assumption that may not hold. HLA typing was unavailable for some donors at each locus, so association tests used only the typed subset. A later analysis found that TCR association rates varied across HLA loci, with DRB1 alleles showing the most associated TCRs and HLA-C alleles the fewest. It was suggested by the authors that the approach could potentially be generalized to other disease states and immunological phenotypes. Because counts were too low, fewer than 20 rarely observed V segments, including chromosome 9 orphons, were excluded from the earlier analysis of under 650 of the donors. The only immune exposure information available for the cohort was CMV serostatus. According to a later analysis, parvovirus B19, influenza, CMV and Epstein-Barr virus appeared linked to several top co-occurrence clusters. Most TCR sequences were observed very rarely across donors, whereas some public TCRs were present in many individuals. Correlated functional status among segregating V segments might be attributable to linkage disequilibrium, but an unknown experimental factor could not be ruled out. In a later analysis, HLA-associated TCR beta chains were found to be more clonally expanded and to have lower generation probabilities than equally common non-associated chains. In a later genetic analysis, a missense DCLRE1C variant was associated with V-gene and J-gene trimming of TCR beta chains, and the association was replicated in an independent cohort. According to a later analysis, most CMV-associated TCR beta chains appeared to be HLA-restricted, and the HLA associations seemed to be driven largely by CMV exposure. In a later analysis, over 15,000 TCR beta sequences were associated with specific HLA alleles at a false discovery rate of 0.05. A further reported finding was that TCR beta sequences accurately predicted the HLA-A and HLA-B alleles for most subjects in the first cohort.

The sequence joins TRBV5-1 to TRBJ2-5; the D gene is possibly TRBD2, with 5 bases matching. Sample: PBMCs. This sequence was found in a man aged 30-40 years in good health and CMV-seropositive. The DNA is TGCGCCAGCAGCGTGGACTCCTTCCCGCAAGAGACCCAGTACTTC. Its amino acids are CASSVDSFPQETQYF.